A single sample gave rise to the 17 T cell receptor beta chains below, sequenced in a study of T cells in Graves' hyperthyroidism and ophthalmopathy. RNA transcripts yielded amplified TCR beta CDR3 regions. First-round RT-PCR of the TCR CDR3 relied on the HTBI primer set. TCRdb re-analysed the multiplex PCR reads in MiXCR, keeping a single row per CDR3 protein. Here the sample spans about half a million distinct CDR3 sequences, about 16% being singletons. The sample comprised blood. These receptors all come from a woman in her twenties or thirties with Graves' ophthalmopathy.

Ten or more counts support this clonotype. The chain recombines TRBV11-2 with TRBJ2-1, with 7 nucleotides matching TRBD2. This CDR3 has 16 amino acids. Germline V lookup: CDR1 SGHAT, CDR2 FQNNGV. V dropped 4 bases and J dropped 2; count of bases not matched to a gene: 8. The CDR3 here is CASSSRRAGAYNEQFF. In nucleotides, the CDR3 is TGTGCCAGCAGCTCCCGAAGGGCGGGGGCCTACAATGAGCAGTTCTTC.

There are a few counts of this clonotype. CDR3 loop: CASSLELAVNNEQFF. The CDR3 coding sequence is TGTGCCAGCAGTTTAGAACTAGCGGTTAACAATGAGCAGTTCTTC. V usage is TRBV12-3 or TRBV12-4 and J usage is TRBJ2-1; 8 nucleotides line up with TRBD2. Germline trimming cut 1 base from V and 5 bases from J; bases unmatched to any gene: 4. The CDR3 length is 15 residues.

This clonotype showed up many times. The chain joins TRBV11-2 to TRBJ2-3; 12 bases are a match to TRBD2. The V and J ends lost 5 bases and 4 bases, in that order; junction bases with no gene match: 10. The CDR3 covers 17 residues. Germline CDR1 is SGHAT and CDR2 is FQNNGV. The CDR3 loop reads CASSLLLAGGPADTQYF. CDR3 bases: TGTGCCAGCAGCCTTCTTCTAGCGGGAGGGCCCGCAGATACGCAGTATTTT.

This clonotype appeared many times. This chain joins TRBV29-1 and TRBJ1-5; weak D call: TRBD1 (5 bases). The V gene lost 7 bases and the J gene lost 9 bases, with 19 bases spanning the gap. The germline V gene encodes CDR1 SQVTM and CDR2 ANQGSEA. The CDR3 is 13 amino acids. CDR3 nucleotides: TGCAGCGCTGCTCGGGACGCTGGAAGGCCCCAGCATTTT. Amino acid sequence: CSAARDAGRPQHF.

Ten or more counts support this clonotype. V usage is TRBV5-5 and J usage is TRBJ1-2; 7 bases are a match to TRBD1. Germline-derived CDR1 and CDR2 are SGHKS and YYEKEE (reference sequence). There are 17 residues in the CDR3. After removal of 0 bases from V and 6 bases from J, the junction contained 14 bases not matched to a gene. For the CDR3, the DNA is TGTGCCAGCAGCTTGGCTGGATGGGACAGTTCTGACCATGGCTACACCTTC. Translation gives CASSLAGWDSSDHGYTF.

Ten or more counts support this clonotype. The chain has TRBV11-2 and TRBJ2-3; D is uncertain. Trimming pared 2 bases from V and 0 bases from J, leaving 9 bases between. The length of the CDR3 is 15 residues. Germline values: CDR1 SGHAT, CDR2 FQNNGV. The CDR3 is CASSLNSGSTDTQYF. The CDR3 DNA is TGTGCCAGCAGCTTAAATTCCGGAAGCACAGATACGCAGTATTTT.

With regard to this clonotype: Just one base apart from a much larger clone, this may be a read error. The chain carries TRBV27 and TRBJ2-7; 12 nucleotides match TRBD2. The J segment lost 4 bases and the V segment lost 5 bases, leaving 12 bases of the junction unmatched. The CDR3 consists of 17 residues. The germline V gene encodes CDR1 MNHEY and CDR2 SMNVEV (reference sequence). The CDR3 region is CASSPTRTSGNLYEQYF. The CDR3 DNA is TGTGCCAGCAGTCCCACACGGACTAGCGGGAACCTTTACGAGCAGTACTTC.

This clonotype was observed at least ten times. The chain couples TRBV7-9 to TRBJ2-7; 8 nucleotides align to TRBD2. CDR1 is SEHNR, CDR2 FQNEAQ, per germline (reference sequence). Germline trimming cut 1 base from V and 2 bases from J; bases unmatched to any gene: 4. The CDR3 runs 15 residues. CDR3 coding DNA: TGTGCCAGCAGCTTAGGGGCTAGCGGGCCCTACGAGCAGTACTTC. Translation gives CASSLGASGPYEQYF.

This clonotype has a count of ten or more. The chain combines TRBV2 with TRBJ1-4; D gene uncertain. Trimming cost V 6 bases and J 4 bases, with 21 bases left between them. CDR1 and CDR2 from the germline V gene are SNHLY and FYNNEI. CDR3 size: 17 residues. CDR3 bases: TGTGCCAGCAGCCAATCAACCCTGGGAAGTCTTAATGAAAAACTGTTTTTT. It translates to CASSQSTLGSLNEKLFF.

The V and J genes are TRBV28 and TRBJ2-1; 10 bases map to TRBD2. The V gene's germline CDR1 is MDHEN and CDR2 SYDVKM. V shed 7 bases, J shed 7 bases, and the junction held 1 base outside the gene matches. This CDR3 region has 12 residues. The CDR3 loop reads CASTSGSNEQFF. The CDR3 nucleotides read TGTGCCAGCACTAGCGGGAGTAATGAGCAGTTCTTC.

The sample holds many counts of this clonotype. The chain employs TRBV2 and TRBJ1-1, with a tentative D call TRBD1 (5 bases). Trimming shortened V by 7 bases and J by 4 bases, and 13 bases separated the two germline ends. The CDR3 length is 13 residues. Germline V lookup: CDR1 SNHLY, CDR2 FYNNEI. The CDR3 protein is CASNPDSGTEAFF. Written as DNA, the CDR3 is TGTGCCAGCAACCCCGACAGCGGCACTGAAGCTTTCTTT.

Concerning this clonotype: A single base separates this from a much larger clone, so it may be a read error. The CDR3 DNA reads as TGTGCCAGCAGCTTACACGAGGCCCAAGAGACCCAGTACTTC. It codes for CASSLHEAQETQYF. The chain joins TRBV7-9 to TRBJ2-5; D gene ambiguous. From germline, CDR1 is SEHNR and CDR2 FQNEAQ (reference sequence). The CDR3 is 14 residues long. V gave up 2 bases and J gave up 1 base, with 8 bases separating them. The complete variable domain, with remaining parts taken from reference TRBV7-9 and TRBJ2-5, reads DTGVSQNPRHKITKRGQNVTFRCDPISEHNRLYWYRQTLGQGPEFLTYFQNEAQLEKSRLLSDRFSAERPKGSFSTLEIQRTEQGDSAMYLCASSLHEAQETQYFGPGTRLLVL.

There are many counts of this clonotype. This chain uses TRBV2 with TRBJ1-6; no clear D gene. In germline, CDR1 is SNHLY, CDR2 FYNNEI. This CDR3 has 13 amino acids. V was pared by 11 bases and J by 8 bases, with 16 bases between. The CDR3 DNA reads TGTGCCCACTCTCCGGCAGTCTATTCACCCCTCCACTTT. Protein sequence: CAHSPAVYSPLHF.

This clonotype was detected many times. V gene TRBV28 combines with J gene TRBJ1-1; D is undetermined. The V gene lost 3 bases and the J gene lost 3 bases, with 11 bases spanning the gap. The length of the CDR3 is 14 residues. The germline V gene encodes CDR1 MDHEN and CDR2 SYDVKM. CDR3 residues: CASSLTPRDTEAFF. CDR3 DNA sequence: TGTGCCAGCAGTTTGACCCCTCGGGACACTGAAGCTTTCTTT.

This clonotype was counted between two and nine times. The gene calls are TRBV28 and TRBJ1-5; D remains ambiguous. The CDR3 is made up of 15 amino acids. Germline loops: CDR1 MDHEN, CDR2 SYDVKM. V gave up 7 bases and J gave up 3 bases, with 16 bases separating them. CDR3 sequence: CASIEGAGFNQPQHF. CDR3 DNA sequence: TGTGCCAGCATAGAGGGCGCGGGGTTCAATCAGCCCCAGCATTTT.

This clonotype occurred a few times. The chain employs TRBV6-2 or TRBV6-3 and TRBJ2-2; the D is unclear. In germline, CDR1 is MNHEY, CDR2 SVGEGT. V lost 2 bases to trimming and J lost 7 bases, with 5 bases between them. The CDR3 length is 12 residues. The CDR3 here is CASSYQYGELFF. DNA of the CDR3: TGTGCCAGCAGTTACCAGTACGGGGAGCTGTTTTTT.

This clonotype occurred a few times. V usage is TRBV28 and J usage is TRBJ1-3, with D maybe TRBD1 (5 bases). Deletions cut 5 bases from V and 2 bases from J, with 10 bases between. The CDR3 covers 14 residues. Per germline, CDR1 MDHEN and CDR2 SYDVKM. CDR3 loop: CASSTDSPGNTIYF. In DNA form, the CDR3 reads TGTGCCAGCAGTACCGACAGTCCTGGAAACACCATATATTTT.